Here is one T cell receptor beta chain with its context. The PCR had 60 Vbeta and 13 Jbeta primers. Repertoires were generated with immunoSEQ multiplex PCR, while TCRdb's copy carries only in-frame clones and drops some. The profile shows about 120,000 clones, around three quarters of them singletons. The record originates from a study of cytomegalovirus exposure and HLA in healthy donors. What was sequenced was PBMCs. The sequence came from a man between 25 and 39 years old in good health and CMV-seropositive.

The CDR3 is CASRLSSSTDTQYF. For the CDR3, the DNA is TGTGCCAGCAGGCTCTCTAGTAGCACAGATACGCAGTATTTT. The J gene is TRBJ2-3, the V gene TRBV6-5; D not resolved. Trimming shortened V by 6 bases and J by 0 bases, and 10 bases separated the two germline ends. The CDR3 runs 14 residues. Germline CDR1 MNHEY, CDR2 SVGAGI.